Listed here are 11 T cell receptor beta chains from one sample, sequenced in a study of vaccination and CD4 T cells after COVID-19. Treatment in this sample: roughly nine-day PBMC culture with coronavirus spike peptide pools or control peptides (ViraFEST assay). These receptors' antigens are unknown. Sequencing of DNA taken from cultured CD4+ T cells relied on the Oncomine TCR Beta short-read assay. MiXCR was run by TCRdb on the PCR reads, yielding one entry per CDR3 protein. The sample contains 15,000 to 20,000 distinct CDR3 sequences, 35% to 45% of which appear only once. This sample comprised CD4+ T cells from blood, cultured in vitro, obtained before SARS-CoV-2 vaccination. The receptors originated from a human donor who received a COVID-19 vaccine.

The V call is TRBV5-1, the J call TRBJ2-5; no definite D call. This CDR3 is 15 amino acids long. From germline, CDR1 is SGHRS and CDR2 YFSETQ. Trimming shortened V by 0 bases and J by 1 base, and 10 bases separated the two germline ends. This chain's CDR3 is CASSLVKDVQETQYF. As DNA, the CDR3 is TGCGCCAGCAGCTTGGTAAAGGACGTCCAAGAGACCCAGTACTTC. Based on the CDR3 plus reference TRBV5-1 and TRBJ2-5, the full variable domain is KAGVTQTPRYLIKTRGQQVTLSCSPISGHRSVSWYQQTPGQGLQFLFEYFSETQRNKGNFPGRFSGRQFSNSRSEMNVSTLELGDSALYLCASSLVKDVQETQYFGPGTRLLVL.

The CDR3 DNA is TGTGCCAGCAGCCGTACGGGGGGCTCTGAAGCTTTCTTT. Protein sequence: CASSRTGGSEAFF. V is TRBV7-8 and J is TRBJ1-1; perhaps TRBD1 as D (6 bases). This CDR3 has 13 residues. V was shortened by 5 bases and J by 6 bases, with 13 bases between the two germline ends. Germline lookup yields CDR1 SGHVS and CDR2 FQNEAQ.

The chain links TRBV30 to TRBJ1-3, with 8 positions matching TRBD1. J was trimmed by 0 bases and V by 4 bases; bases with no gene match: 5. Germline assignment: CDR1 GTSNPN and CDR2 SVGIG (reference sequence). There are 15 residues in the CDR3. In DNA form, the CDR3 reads TGTGCCTGGAACGACAGGGGCGTCTCTGGAAACACCATATATTTT. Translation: CAWNDRGVSGNTIYF.

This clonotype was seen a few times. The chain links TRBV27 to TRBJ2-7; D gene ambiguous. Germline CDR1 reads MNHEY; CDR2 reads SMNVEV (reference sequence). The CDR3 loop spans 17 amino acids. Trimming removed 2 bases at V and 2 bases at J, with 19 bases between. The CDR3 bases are TGTGCCAGCAGTTTAACGTTCTTAACGTCCCTGACCTACGAGCAGTACTTC. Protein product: CASSLTFLTSLTYEQYF.

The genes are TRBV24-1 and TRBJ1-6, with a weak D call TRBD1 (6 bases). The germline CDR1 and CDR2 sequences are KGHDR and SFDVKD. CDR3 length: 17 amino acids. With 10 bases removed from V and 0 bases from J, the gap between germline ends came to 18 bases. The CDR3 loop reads CATKTGPKDSYNSPLHF. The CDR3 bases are TGTGCCACAAAAACAGGGCCCAAAGACTCCTATAATTCACCCCTCCACTTT.

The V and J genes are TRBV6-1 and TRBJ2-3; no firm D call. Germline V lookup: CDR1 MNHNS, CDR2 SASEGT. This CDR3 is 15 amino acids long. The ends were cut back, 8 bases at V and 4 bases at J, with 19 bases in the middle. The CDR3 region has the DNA TGTGCCAGCCTCCAAGGACCCCGACGGCCAGATACGCAGTATTTT. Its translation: CASLQGPRRPDTQYF.

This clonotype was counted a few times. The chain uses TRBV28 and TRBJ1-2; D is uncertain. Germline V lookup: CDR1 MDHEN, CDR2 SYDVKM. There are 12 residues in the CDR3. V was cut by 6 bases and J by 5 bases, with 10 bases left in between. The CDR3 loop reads CASRGPGYGYTF. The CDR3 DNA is TGTGCCAGCAGGGGCCCCGGGTATGGCTACACCTTC.

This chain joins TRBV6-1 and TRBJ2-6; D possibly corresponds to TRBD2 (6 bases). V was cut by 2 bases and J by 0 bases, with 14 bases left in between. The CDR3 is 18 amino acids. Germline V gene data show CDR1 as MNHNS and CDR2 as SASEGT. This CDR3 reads CASSERPGRSSGANVLTF. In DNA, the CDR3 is TGTGCCAGCAGTGAAAGGCCAGGGAGGTCCTCTGGGGCCAACGTCCTGACTTTC.

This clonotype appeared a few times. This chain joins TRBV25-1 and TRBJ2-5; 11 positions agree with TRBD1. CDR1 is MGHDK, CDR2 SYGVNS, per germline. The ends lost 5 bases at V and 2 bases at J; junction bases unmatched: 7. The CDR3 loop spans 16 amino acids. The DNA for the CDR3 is TGTGCCAGCAGTCCCGGACAGGGGGCTTATCAAGAGACCCAGTACTTC. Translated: CASSPGQGAYQETQYF.

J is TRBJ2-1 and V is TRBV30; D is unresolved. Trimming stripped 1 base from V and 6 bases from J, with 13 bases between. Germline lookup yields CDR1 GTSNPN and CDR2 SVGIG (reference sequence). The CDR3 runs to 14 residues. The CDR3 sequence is CAWSAYPRGNEQFF. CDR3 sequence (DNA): TGTGCCTGGAGTGCCTACCCTAGAGGCAATGAGCAGTTCTTC. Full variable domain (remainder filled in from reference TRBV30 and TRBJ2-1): SQTIHQWPATLVQPVGSPLSLECTVEGTSNPNLYWYRQAAGRGLQLLFYSVGIGQISSEVPQNLSASRPQDRQFILSSKKLLLSDSGFYLCAWSAYPRGNEQFFGPGTRLTVL.

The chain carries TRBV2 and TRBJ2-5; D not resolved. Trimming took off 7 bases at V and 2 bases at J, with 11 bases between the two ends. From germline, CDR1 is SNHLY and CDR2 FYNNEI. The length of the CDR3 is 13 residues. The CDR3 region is CASMSPLQETQYF. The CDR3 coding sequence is TGTGCCAGCATGTCACCGCTACAAGAGACCCAGTACTTC.